This is a list of T cell receptor beta chains from one sample in a study of breast tumors, draining lymph nodes, adjacent tissues. Via MiXCR, TCRdb re-called the multiplex PCR reads, giving one row per CDR3 protein. The repertoire includes 130,000 or so distinct CDR3 sequences, approximately 29% of them detected once, and approximately 2.2% sits in the top ten. Sequenced sample: axillary lymph node tissue. The source of these receptors is a female donor with breast cancer. Some clones in this sample may be carry-over from other donors' samples. CDR3s include the opening cysteine and the closing phenylalanine or tryptophan. Each record gives: D gene, clone size, J gene, V gene, CDR3 DNA, CDR3 protein. A D gene is named only where the DNA matches it firmly. Only part of the rows carry a size: once, few, many, or a class if the clone is expanded.

d_gene: NA; abundance: many; j_gene: TRBJ2-2; v_gene: TRBV7-2; CDR3nt: TGTGCCAGCAGCTTAACAGGGCGTACGGTCACCGGGGAGCTGTTTTTT; CDR3aa: CASSLTGRTVTGELFF
d_gene: NA; abundance: many; j_gene: TRBJ1-5; v_gene: TRBV7-8; CDR3nt: TGTGCCAGCAGCCGAGGGCAGGGTCAGCCCCAGCATTTT; CDR3aa: CASSRGQGQPQHF
d_gene: TRBD1; abundance: NA; j_gene: TRBJ2-6; v_gene: TRBV6-1; CDR3nt: TGTGCCCCTCCCCCCCCGGACAGGCAAGAATACGTCCTGACTTTC; CDR3aa: CAPPPPDRQEYVLTF
d_gene: TRBD2; abundance: NA; j_gene: TRBJ2-1; v_gene: TRBV11-2; CDR3nt: TGTGCCAGCAGCCCAATAGCGGGGGCCGCGGGAAATGAGCAGTTCTTC; CDR3aa: CASSPIAGAAGNEQFF
d_gene: NA; abundance: NA; j_gene: TRBJ1-3; v_gene: TRBV19; CDR3nt: TGTGCCAGTCTCAGCGGGGGAGACACCATATATTTT; CDR3aa: CASLSGGDTIYF
d_gene: NA; abundance: many; j_gene: TRBJ2-1; v_gene: TRBV28; CDR3nt: TGTGCCAGCAGTTATCAGCGCTCCTACAATGAGCAGTTCTTC; CDR3aa: CASSYQRSYNEQFF
d_gene: NA; abundance: many; j_gene: TRBJ1-2; v_gene: TRBV6-6; CDR3nt: TGTGCCAGCAGCCCCGGGGCCTATGGCTACACCTTC; CDR3aa: CASSPGAYGYTF
d_gene: NA; abundance: many; j_gene: TRBJ1-6; v_gene: TRBV6-1; CDR3nt: TGTGCCAGCAGTGAAGCGCTTTCAGTACCCCTCCACTTT; CDR3aa: CASSEALSVPLHF
d_gene: NA; abundance: NA; j_gene: TRBJ2-6; v_gene: TRBV2; CDR3nt: TGTGCCAGCAGTGGGGGGGCCGGTGGGGCCAACGTCCTGACTTTC; CDR3aa: CASSGGAGGANVLTF
d_gene: NA; abundance: many; j_gene: TRBJ2-1; v_gene: TRBV12-3/TRBV12-4; CDR3nt: TGTGCCAGCAGTTTAGCCTCGGACAGCTACAATGAGCAGTTCTTC; CDR3aa: CASSLASDSYNEQFF
d_gene: NA; abundance: NA; j_gene: TRBJ1-2; v_gene: TRBV6-5; CDR3nt: TGTGCCAGCAGTCCCTCGACGGGTTCTAACTATGGCTACACCTTC; CDR3aa: CASSPSTGSNYGYTF
d_gene: NA; abundance: NA; j_gene: TRBJ1-1; v_gene: TRBV12-5; CDR3nt: TGTGCTAGTGGACCCCGGCAGGACACTGAAGCTTTCTTT; CDR3aa: CASGPRQDTEAFF
d_gene: TRBD2; abundance: many; j_gene: TRBJ2-1; v_gene: TRBV19; CDR3nt: TGTGCCAGTAGTATAACCGGCGGGGGAGTCTACAATGAGCAGTTCTTC; CDR3aa: CASSITGGGVYNEQFF
d_gene: NA; abundance: few; j_gene: TRBJ1-4; v_gene: TRBV18; CDR3nt: TGTGCCAGCTCTCCTTCACCGGTCGGCATTGAACCGGGTGAAAAACTGTTTTTT; CDR3aa: CASSPSPVGIEPGEKLFF
d_gene: TRBD1; abundance: NA; j_gene: TRBJ2-2; v_gene: TRBV6-2/TRBV6-3; CDR3nt: TGTGCCAGCAGGCCACCGGGACAGGAGGATGGCGGGGCCGGGGAGCTGTTTTTT; CDR3aa: CASRPPGQEDGGAGELFF
d_gene: TRBD1; abundance: once; j_gene: TRBJ1-5; v_gene: TRBV2; CDR3nt: TGTGCCAGCAGGGGACAGGGGGCCTTTGGTCAGAACCAGCATTTT; CDR3aa: CASRGQGAFGQNQHF
d_gene: NA; abundance: many; j_gene: TRBJ2-7; v_gene: TRBV4-1; CDR3nt: TGCGCCAGCAGCCCAGGCCAGGTGGGGGCGTACGAGCAGTACTTC; CDR3aa: CASSPGQVGAYEQYF
d_gene: NA; abundance: many; j_gene: TRBJ2-6; v_gene: TRBV6-5; CDR3nt: TGTGCCAGCAGTATCCAGGGTGTCGGGGCCAACGTCCTGACTTTC; CDR3aa: CASSIQGVGANVLTF
d_gene: TRBD1; abundance: NA; j_gene: TRBJ1-5; v_gene: TRBV25-1; CDR3nt: TGTGCCAGCAGTGCTAGACAGATACAGGGGGCTAGGAATCAGCCCCAGCATTTT; CDR3aa: CASSARQIQGARNQPQHF
d_gene: NA; abundance: many; j_gene: TRBJ2-7; v_gene: TRBV19; CDR3nt: TGTGCCAGTAAAATCGGGGTAGGTCCGGACGAGCAGTACTTC; CDR3aa: CASKIGVGPDEQYF
d_gene: NA; abundance: NA; j_gene: TRBJ2-7; v_gene: TRBV24-1; CDR3nt: TGTGCCACCAGTGATTGGGCCGGGCCAGGGGCAGGGGCCGACGAGCAGTACTTC; CDR3aa: CATSDWAGPGAGADEQYF
d_gene: NA; abundance: NA; j_gene: TRBJ2-7; v_gene: TRBV20-1; CDR3nt: TGCAGTGCTAGATTTGACGAGCAGTACTTC; CDR3aa: CSARFDEQYF
d_gene: NA; abundance: many; j_gene: TRBJ1-2; v_gene: TRBV24-1; CDR3nt: TGTGCCACCAGTCAAGACGGAGGCCGCTATGGCTACACCTTC; CDR3aa: CATSQDGGRYGYTF
d_gene: NA; abundance: many; j_gene: TRBJ2-5; v_gene: TRBV12-3/TRBV12-4; CDR3nt: TGTGCCAGCAGTTTAAACAGGGTGGAGGGAGAGACCCAGTACTTC; CDR3aa: CASSLNRVEGETQYF
d_gene: NA; abundance: NA; j_gene: TRBJ2-7; v_gene: TRBV5-1; CDR3nt: TGCGCCAGCAGCTCAGACCGCTACGAGCAGTACTTC; CDR3aa: CASSSDRYEQYF
d_gene: NA; abundance: many; j_gene: TRBJ1-5; v_gene: TRBV11-2; CDR3nt: TGTGCCAGCAGCTTAGATCCAGCCGAATATAGCAATCAGCCCCAGCATTTT; CDR3aa: CASSLDPAEYSNQPQHF
d_gene: NA; abundance: NA; j_gene: TRBJ1-5; v_gene: TRBV6-5; CDR3nt: TGTGCCGGCAGCCTGAGGGTTAATCAGCCCCAGCATTTT; CDR3aa: CAGSLRVNQPQHF
d_gene: NA; abundance: many; j_gene: TRBJ2-1; v_gene: TRBV6-5; CDR3nt: TGTGCCAGCAGTTACCTTGGCGCCCATGAGCAGTTCTTC; CDR3aa: CASSYLGAHEQFF
d_gene: NA; abundance: many; j_gene: TRBJ1-1; v_gene: TRBV7-9; CDR3nt: TGTGCCAGCAGCTTGAGGGGGAACACTGAAGCTTTCTTT; CDR3aa: CASSLRGNTEAFF
d_gene: NA; abundance: NA; j_gene: TRBJ1-4; v_gene: TRBV2; CDR3nt: TGTGCCAGCAGACCTGGAGAGGTGGAAAAACTGTTTTTT; CDR3aa: CASRPGEVEKLFF